These 9 T cell receptor beta chains were sequenced from one sample in a study of T cells in Graves' hyperthyroidism and ophthalmopathy. Amplified regions were TCR beta CDR3 sequences from RNA transcripts. Carried out on the TCR CDR3, a first-round RT-PCR used the HTBI primer set. TCRdb reprocessed the multiplex PCR reads with MiXCR, giving one entry per CDR3 protein. The table shows over 700,000 distinct CDR3 sequences, with roughly a sixth occurring only once. The specimen sequenced was blood. These receptors originate from a woman aged 50 to 60 with Graves' hyperthyroidism that later progressed to Graves' ophthalmopathy.

The chain combines TRBV5-6 with TRBJ1-3; no reliable D call. The V gene's germline CDR1 is SGHDT and CDR2 YYEEEE. This CDR3 contains 12 residues. V shed 0 bases and J shed 9 bases, with 7 bases lying between them. The CDR3: CASSLVGATIYF. The CDR3 DNA reads as TGTGCCAGCAGCTTGGTCGGCGCCACCATATATTTT.

This clonotype was detected a few times. The rearrangement joins TRBV6-4 to TRBJ1-1; TRBD1 is a possible D gene (6 bases). CDR1 and CDR2 (germline): MRHNA, SNTAGT. This CDR3 contains 14 residues. Trimming removed 7 bases at V and 3 bases at J, with 15 bases between. The CDR3 reads CASILGRGDTEAFF. The DNA of the CDR3 is TGTGCCAGCATCCTGGGGAGGGGGGACACTGAAGCTTTCTTT.

This chain connects TRBV27 to TRBJ2-2; D gene ambiguous. V lost 6 bases, J lost 3 bases, and 11 bases lay in between. Looked up from germline, CDR1 is MNHEY and CDR2 is SMNVEV (reference sequence). The CDR3 length is 14 residues. CDR3 protein: CASRVIGYTGELFF. For the CDR3, the DNA is TGTGCCAGCAGGGTAATCGGGTACACCGGGGAGCTGTTTTTT.

The chain uses TRBV3-1 and TRBJ2-5; a possible D gene is TRBD2 (6 bases). Trimming pared 0 bases from V and 2 bases from J, leaving 10 bases between. The CDR3 sequence is 15 residues long. Germline lookup yields CDR1 LGHDT and CDR2 YNNKEL (reference sequence). The CDR3 nucleotides read TGTGCCAGCAGCCAAGATATGGGAGGACAAGAGACCCAGTACTTC. Translation gives CASSQDMGGQETQYF.

The rearrangement links TRBV6-1 to TRBJ1-1, with D possibly matching TRBD1 (6 bases). The CDR3 covers 13 residues. The germline V gene has CDR1 MNHNS and CDR2 SASEGT. Trimming cost V 6 bases and J 8 bases, with 16 bases left between them. CDR3 sequence reads: CASRQGIGSEAFF. The CDR3, as DNA: TGTGCCAGCAGGCAGGGGATAGGGAGCGAAGCTTTCTTT.

This chain connects TRBV10-2 to TRBJ2-7; D gene unclear. V lost 3 bases to trimming and J lost 0 bases, with 6 bases between them. Germline V CDR1 and CDR2: WSHSY, SAAADI. CDR3 length: 13 residues. The CDR3 is CASSDGNSYEQYF. CDR3 DNA: TGCGCCAGCAGTGACGGAAACTCCTACGAGCAGTACTTC.

The chain recombines TRBV3-1 with TRBJ1-2; D might be TRBD1 (6 bases). Trimming took 3 bases from V and 4 from J, leaving 12 bases between them. This CDR3 contains 14 residues. CDR1 is LGHDT, CDR2 YNNKEL, per germline (reference sequence). CDR3 residues: CASSHLDRSYGYTF. Here the CDR3 DNA reads TGTGCCAGCAGCCACCTAGACAGGAGCTATGGCTACACCTTC.

This clonotype has a handful of counts. V gene TRBV6-2 or TRBV6-3 combines with J gene TRBJ2-3, with D possibly TRBD2 on 5 matching bases. This CDR3 is 14 amino acids long. Per the germline V gene, CDR1 is MNHEY and CDR2 is SVGEGT. Trimming shortened V by 6 bases and J by 3 bases, and 13 bases separated the two germline ends. The CDR3 loop is CASSRSARTDTQYF. The DNA of the CDR3 is TGTGCCAGCAGCCGTAGCGCGAGGACAGATACGCAGTATTTT.

The chain links TRBV29-1 to TRBJ2-7, with 7 nucleotides matching TRBD2. Germline V gives CDR1 SQVTM, CDR2 ANQGSEA. V lost 6 bases and J lost 4; bases outside the gene matches: 15. The CDR3 covers 15 residues. The CDR3 coding sequence is TGCAGCGTGCGGGTAGCGGGCCGTAACACTTACGAGCAGTACTTC. Amino acids: CSVRVAGRNTYEQYF.